The clone carrying this T cell receptor beta chain was seen a handful of times. The authors' processing: Estimates of nucleated cell counts were drawn from the amplification of reference gene primers. Only in-frame clones appear in the TCRdb table, and some are missing; sequencing was by immunoSEQ multiplex PCR. V, J and clone size are taken as reported in that table, and D and trimming were inferred from the DNA itself. This sample has 65,000 to 90,000 clones; 87% occur once, and the top ten carry roughly a tenth. This sample was taken from a study of blood T cell repertoires in COVID-19. As for the study in general: Acute-phase and convalescent COVID-19 samples originated in the United States, Italy and Spain. T cells, B-cell-depleted T cells, or PBMCs supplied cDNA or gDNA.

The germline V gene has CDR1 GTSNPN and CDR2 SVGIG (reference sequence). V dropped 3 bases and J dropped 6; count of bases not matched to a gene: 1. CDR3 length: 11 residues. The sample was peripheral blood. This clonotype was obtained from a woman aged 18-29 years with acute or convalescent COVID-19. The V call is TRBV30, the J call TRBJ2-7; 8 bases fit TRBD1. CDR3 DNA: TGTGCCTGGAGGACAGGGGTCGAGCAGTACTTC. Translating gives CAWRTGVEQYF. The full variable domain, rest sourced from reference TRBV30 and TRBJ2-7, is SQTIHQWPATLVQPVGSPLSLECTVEGTSNPNLYWYRQAAGRGLQLLFYSVGIGQISSEVPQNLSASRPQDRQFILSSKKLLLSDSGFYLCAWRTGVEQYFGPGTRLTVT.